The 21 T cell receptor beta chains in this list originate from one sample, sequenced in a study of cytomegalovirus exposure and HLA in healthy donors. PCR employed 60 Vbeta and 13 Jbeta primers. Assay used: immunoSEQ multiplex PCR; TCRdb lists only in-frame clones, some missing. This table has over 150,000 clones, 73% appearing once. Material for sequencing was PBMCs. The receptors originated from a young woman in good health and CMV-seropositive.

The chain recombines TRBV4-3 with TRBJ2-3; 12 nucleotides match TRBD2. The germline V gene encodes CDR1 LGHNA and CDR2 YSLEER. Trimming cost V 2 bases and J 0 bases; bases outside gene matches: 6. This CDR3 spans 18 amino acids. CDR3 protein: CASSQRTSGAHSTDTQYF. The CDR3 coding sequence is TGCGCCAGCAGCCAAAGGACTAGCGGGGCTCACAGCACAGATACGCAGTATTTT.

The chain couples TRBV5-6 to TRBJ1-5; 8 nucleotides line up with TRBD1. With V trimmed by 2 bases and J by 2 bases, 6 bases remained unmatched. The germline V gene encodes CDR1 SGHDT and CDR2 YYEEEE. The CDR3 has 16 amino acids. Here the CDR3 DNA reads TGTGCCAGCAGCTTTGGACCGGGACAGGGCAATCAGCCCCAGCATTTT. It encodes CASSFGPGQGNQPQHF.

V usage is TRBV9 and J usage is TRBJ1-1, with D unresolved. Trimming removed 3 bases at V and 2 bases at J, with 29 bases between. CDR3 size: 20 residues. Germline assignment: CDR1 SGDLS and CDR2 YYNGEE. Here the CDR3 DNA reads TGTGCCAGCAGCGGCTGGAGCCCTCAGAGCCAGTCCCACCCAAACACTGAAGCTTTCTTT. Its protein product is CASSGWSPQSQSHPNTEAFF.

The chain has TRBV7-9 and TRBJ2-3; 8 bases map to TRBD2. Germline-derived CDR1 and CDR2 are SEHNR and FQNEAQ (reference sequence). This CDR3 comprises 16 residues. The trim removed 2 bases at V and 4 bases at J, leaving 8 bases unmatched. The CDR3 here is CASSLMGLGSADTQYF. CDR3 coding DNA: TGTGCCAGCAGCTTAATGGGACTAGGGTCCGCAGATACGCAGTATTTT. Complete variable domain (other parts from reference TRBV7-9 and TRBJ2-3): DTGVSQNPRHKITKRGQNVTFRCDPISEHNRLYWYRQTLGQGPEFLTYFQNEAQLEKSRLLSDRFSAERPKGSFSTLEIQRTEQGDSAMYLCASSLMGLGSADTQYFGPGTRLTVL.

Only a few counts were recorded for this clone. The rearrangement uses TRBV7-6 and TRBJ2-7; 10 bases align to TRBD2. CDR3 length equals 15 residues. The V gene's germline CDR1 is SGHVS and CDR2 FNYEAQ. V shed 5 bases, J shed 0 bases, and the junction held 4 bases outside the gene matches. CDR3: CASSRLAGGSYEQYF. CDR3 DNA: TGTGCCAGCAGCCGACTAGCGGGTGGCTCCTACGAGCAGTACTTC. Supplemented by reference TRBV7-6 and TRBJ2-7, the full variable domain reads GAGVSQSPRYKVTKRGQDVALRCDPISGHVSLYWYRQALGQGPEFLTYFNYEAQQDKSGLPNDRFSAERPEGSISTLTIQRTEQRDSAMYRCASSRLAGGSYEQYFGPGTRLTVT.

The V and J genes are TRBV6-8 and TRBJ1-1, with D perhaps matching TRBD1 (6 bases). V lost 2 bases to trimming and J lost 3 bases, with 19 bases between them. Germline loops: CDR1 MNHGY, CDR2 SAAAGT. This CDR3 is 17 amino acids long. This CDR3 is CASSYEDSRRIYTEAFF. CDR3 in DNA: TGTGCCAGCAGTTACGAGGACAGTAGAAGAATTTACACTGAAGCTTTCTTT.

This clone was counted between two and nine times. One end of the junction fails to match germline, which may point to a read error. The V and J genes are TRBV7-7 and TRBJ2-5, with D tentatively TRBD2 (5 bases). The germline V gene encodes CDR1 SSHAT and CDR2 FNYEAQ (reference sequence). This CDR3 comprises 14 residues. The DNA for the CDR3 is TGTGCTAGCAGCCCAAACCGGGGAGCGGAGACCCAGTACTTC. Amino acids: CASSPNRGAETQYF.

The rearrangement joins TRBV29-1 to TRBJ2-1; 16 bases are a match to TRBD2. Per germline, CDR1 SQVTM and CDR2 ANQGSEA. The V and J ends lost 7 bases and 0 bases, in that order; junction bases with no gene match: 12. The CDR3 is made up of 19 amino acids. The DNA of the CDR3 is TGCAGCGGAGCCCCGGGACTAGCGGGGGGGAGGAGCTCCTACAATGAGCAGTTCTTC. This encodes CSGAPGLAGGRSSYNEQFF.

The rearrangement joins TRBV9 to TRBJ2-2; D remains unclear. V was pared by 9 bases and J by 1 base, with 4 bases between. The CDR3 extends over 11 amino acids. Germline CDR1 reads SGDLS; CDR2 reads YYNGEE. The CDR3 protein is CATGNTGELFF. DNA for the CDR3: TGTGCCACAGGGAACACCGGGGAGCTGTTTTTT. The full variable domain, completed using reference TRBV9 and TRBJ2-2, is DSGVTQTPKHLITATGQRVTLRCSPRSGDLSVYWYQQSLDQGLQFLIQYYNGEERAKGNILERFSAQQFPDLHSELNLSSLELGDSALYFCATGNTGELFFGEGSRLTVL.

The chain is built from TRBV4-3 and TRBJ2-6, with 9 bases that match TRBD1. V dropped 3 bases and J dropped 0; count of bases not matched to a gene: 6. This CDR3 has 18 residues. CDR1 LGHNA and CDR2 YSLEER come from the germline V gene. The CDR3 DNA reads TGCGCCAGCAGCCACCGGACAGGGGACTACTCTGGGGCCAACGTCCTGACTTTC. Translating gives CASSHRTGDYSGANVLTF.

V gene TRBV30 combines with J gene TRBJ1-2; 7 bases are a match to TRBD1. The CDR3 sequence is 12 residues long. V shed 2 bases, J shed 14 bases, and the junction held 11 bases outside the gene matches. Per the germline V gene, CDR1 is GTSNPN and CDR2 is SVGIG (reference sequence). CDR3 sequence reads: CAWSRPGGRRTF. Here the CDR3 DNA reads TGTGCCTGGAGTCGACCAGGGGGACGGCGAACCTTC.

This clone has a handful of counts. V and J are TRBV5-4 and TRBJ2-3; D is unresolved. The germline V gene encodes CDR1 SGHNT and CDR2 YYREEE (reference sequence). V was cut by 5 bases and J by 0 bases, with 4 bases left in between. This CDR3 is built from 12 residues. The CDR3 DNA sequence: TGTGCCAGCAGTGAGAGCACAGATACGCAGTATTTT. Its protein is CASSESTDTQYF.

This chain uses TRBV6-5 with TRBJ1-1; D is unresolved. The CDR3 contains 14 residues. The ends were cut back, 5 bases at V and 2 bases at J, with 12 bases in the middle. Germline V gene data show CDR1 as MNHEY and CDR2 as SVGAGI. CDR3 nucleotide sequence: TGTGCCAGCAGTATCGGGGTTCCAAACACTGAAGCTTTCTTT. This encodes CASSIGVPNTEAFF.

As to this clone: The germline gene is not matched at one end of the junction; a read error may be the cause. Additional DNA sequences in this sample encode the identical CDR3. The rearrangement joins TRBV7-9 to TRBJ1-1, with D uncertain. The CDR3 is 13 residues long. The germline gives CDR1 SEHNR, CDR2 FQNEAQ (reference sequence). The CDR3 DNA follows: TGCGCCAGCGTACCCGGGAGTAGCGCTGAAGCTTTCTTT. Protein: CASVPGSSAEAFF.

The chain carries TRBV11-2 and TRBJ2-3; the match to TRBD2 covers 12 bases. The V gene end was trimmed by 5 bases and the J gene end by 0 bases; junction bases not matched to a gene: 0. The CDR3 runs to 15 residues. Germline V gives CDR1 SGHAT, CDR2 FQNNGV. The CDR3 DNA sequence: TGTGCCAGCAGCCTAGCGGGGGGGAGCACAGATACGCAGTATTTT. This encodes CASSLAGGSTDTQYF.

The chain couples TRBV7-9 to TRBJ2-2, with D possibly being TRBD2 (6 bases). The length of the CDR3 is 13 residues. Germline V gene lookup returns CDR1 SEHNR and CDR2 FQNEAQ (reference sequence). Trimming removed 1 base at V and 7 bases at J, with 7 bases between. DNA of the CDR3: TGTGCCAGCAGCTTAGAGGGACTCGGGGAGCTGTTTTTT. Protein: CASSLEGLGELFF.

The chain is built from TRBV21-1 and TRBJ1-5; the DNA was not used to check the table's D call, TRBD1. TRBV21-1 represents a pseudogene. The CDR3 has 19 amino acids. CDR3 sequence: CASSKLPDRIKIHDQPQHF. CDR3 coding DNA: TGTGCCAGCAGCAAATTACCGGACAGGATTAAGATACACGATCAGCCCCAGCATTTT.

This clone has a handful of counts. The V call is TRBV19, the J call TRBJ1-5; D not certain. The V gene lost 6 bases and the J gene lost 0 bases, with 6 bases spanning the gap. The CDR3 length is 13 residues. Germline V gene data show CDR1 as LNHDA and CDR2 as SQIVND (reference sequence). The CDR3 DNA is TGTGCCAGTAGCCACATTAGCAATCAGCCCCAGCATTTT. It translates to CASSHISNQPQHF. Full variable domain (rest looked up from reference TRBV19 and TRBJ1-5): DGGITQSPKYLFRKEGQNVTLSCEQNLNHDAMYWYRQDPGQGLRLIYYSQIVNDFQKGDIAEGYSVSREKKESFPLTVTSAQKNPTAFYLCASSHISNQPQHFGDGTRLSIL.

CDR3 amino acids: CASRTGTTVTKNEQYF. In nucleotides, the CDR3 is TGTGCCAGCAGAACCGGGACTACCGTGACCAAGAATGAGCAGTACTTC. The rearrangement joins TRBV6-6 to TRBJ2-7; 7 nucleotides align to TRBD2. With 6 bases clipped from V and 7 bases from J, the junction kept 18 bases outside the gene matches. CDR1 MNHNY and CDR2 SVGAGI come from the germline V gene (reference sequence). The CDR3 has 16 amino acids.

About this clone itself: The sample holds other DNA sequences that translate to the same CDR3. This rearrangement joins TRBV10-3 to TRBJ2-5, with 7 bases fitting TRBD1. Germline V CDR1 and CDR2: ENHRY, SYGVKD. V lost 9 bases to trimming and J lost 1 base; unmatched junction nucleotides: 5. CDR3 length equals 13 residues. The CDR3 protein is CAIRGTAQETQYF. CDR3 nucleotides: TGTGCCATAAGAGGGACAGCCCAAGAGACCCAGTACTTC.

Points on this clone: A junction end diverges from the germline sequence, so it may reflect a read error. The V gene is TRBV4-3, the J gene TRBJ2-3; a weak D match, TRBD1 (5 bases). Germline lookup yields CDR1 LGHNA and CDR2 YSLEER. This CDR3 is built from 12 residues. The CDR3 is CASSQNISKGVF. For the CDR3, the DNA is TGCGCCAGCAGCCAGAATATTTCAAAAGGGGTCTTT.